The rows below give T cell receptor beta chains drawn from one sample of a study of T cells in localized non-small cell lung cancer. This table comes from immunoSEQ multiplex PCR, and its TCRdb copy is limited to in-frame clones, with some not included. The data contain roughly 34,000 clones, around 86% of them seen just once; the ten biggest clones take up less than 5%. The specimen was peripheral blood, collected before any cancer treatment. All receptors derive from a male donor older than 55 with stage III lung adenocarcinoma. CDR3s include the opening cysteine and the closing phenylalanine or tryptophan. Each record gives: clone size, V gene, D gene, J gene, CDR3 protein, CDR3 DNA. D genes are given only for firm matches. The size of a clone is reported for some rows only, either as once, few or many, or as a class for expanded clones.

clone size: few; V gene: TRBV9; D gene: .; J gene: TRBJ1-1; CDR3 protein: CASSARGAEPTTEAFF; CDR3 DNA: TGTGCCAGCAGCGCGAGGGGGGCCGAACCCACCACTGAAGCTTTCTTT
clone size: few; V gene: TRBV6-4; D gene: .; J gene: TRBJ2-2; CDR3 protein: CASSEQGYTGELFF; CDR3 DNA: TGTGCCAGCAGTGAACAGGGTTACACCGGGGAGCTGTTTTTT
clone size: once; V gene: TRBV18; D gene: .; J gene: TRBJ1-4; CDR3 protein: CASSPPSIEKLFF; CDR3 DNA: TGTGCCAGCTCACCACCGAGTATAGAAAAACTGTTTTTT
clone size: .; V gene: TRBV4-1; D gene: .; J gene: TRBJ2-1; CDR3 protein: CASRPMTGDEQFF; CDR3 DNA: TGCGCCAGTCGCCCTATGACCGGCGATGAGCAGTTCTTC
clone size: .; V gene: TRBV5-6; D gene: .; J gene: TRBJ1-1; CDR3 protein: CASSFLRAEAFF; CDR3 DNA: TGTGCCAGCAGCTTTCTGAGGGCTGAAGCTTTCTTT
clone size: .; V gene: TRBV19; D gene: .; J gene: TRBJ2-6; CDR3 protein: CASSIGQVLTF; CDR3 DNA: TGTGCCAGTAGTATTGGCCAGGTCCTGACTTTC
clone size: .; V gene: TRBV5-6; D gene: .; J gene: TRBJ1-1; CDR3 protein: CASKSRDTEAFF; CDR3 DNA: TGTGCCAGCAAGAGCCGGGACACTGAAGCTTTCTTT
clone size: .; V gene: TRBV11-3; D gene: TRBD1; J gene: TRBJ2-2; CDR3 protein: CASKTGGQDGELFF; CDR3 DNA: TGTGCCAGCAAGACAGGGGGGCAAGACGGGGAGCTGTTTTTT
clone size: .; V gene: TRBV29-1; D gene: .; J gene: TRBJ1-3; CDR3 protein: CSVILQGHPGNTIYF; CDR3 DNA: TGCAGCGTGATCTTACAGGGTCATCCTGGAAACACCATATATTTT
clone size: .; V gene: TRBV7-9; D gene: TRBD2; J gene: TRBJ2-7; CDR3 protein: CASSPGGLYEQYF; CDR3 DNA: TGTGCCAGCAGCCCGGGGGGGTTGTACGAGCAGTACTTC
clone size: .; V gene: TRBV2; D gene: TRBD1; J gene: TRBJ1-1; CDR3 protein: CASSSDRAGSGEAFF; CDR3 DNA: TGTGCCAGCAGTTCTGACAGGGCTGGGTCAGGGGAAGCTTTCTTT
clone size: .; V gene: TRBV6-1; D gene: TRBD2; J gene: TRBJ2-5; CDR3 protein: CASRTTSGRTETQYF; CDR3 DNA: TGTGCCAGCAGAACGACTAGCGGGAGGACAGAGACCCAGTACTTC
clone size: .; V gene: TRBV30; D gene: TRBD1; J gene: TRBJ1-1; CDR3 protein: CAWCPGGPTEAFF; CDR3 DNA: TGTGCCTGGTGTCCAGGGGGCCCCACTGAAGCTTTCTTT
clone size: .; V gene: TRBV7-5; D gene: .; J gene: TRBJ2-2; CDR3 protein: CVRSLVGTSGRATGELFF; CDR3 DNA: TGTGTCAGAAGCTTAGTGGGGACTAGCGGGAGGGCTACCGGGGAGCTGTTTTTT
clone size: few; V gene: TRBV4-1; D gene: TRBD1; J gene: TRBJ2-7; CDR3 protein: CASSQDGTGGNEQYF; CDR3 DNA: TGCGCCAGCAGCCAAGATGGGACAGGGGGCAACGAGCAGTACTTC
clone size: .; V gene: TRBV6-4; D gene: .; J gene: TRBJ2-1; CDR3 protein: CASSDSRATEMRNEQFF; CDR3 DNA: TGTGCCAGCAGTGACTCGAGAGCCACAGAGATGCGGAATGAGCAGTTCTTC
clone size: .; V gene: TRBV28; D gene: .; J gene: TRBJ2-5; CDR3 protein: CASSLSPRETQYF; CDR3 DNA: TGTGCCAGCAGTTTATCCCCCAGAGAGACCCAGTACTTC
clone size: .; V gene: TRBV28; D gene: TRBD1; J gene: TRBJ1-2; CDR3 protein: CASRSGGRPRRYTF; CDR3 DNA: TGTGCCAGCAGGTCAGGGGGCCGGCCTCGCCGCTACACCTTC
clone size: .; V gene: TRBV6-5; D gene: .; J gene: TRBJ2-3; CDR3 protein: CASRSFPGPPDTQYF; CDR3 DNA: TGTGCCAGCAGATCATTTCCTGGACCCCCAGATACGCAGTATTTT
clone size: .; V gene: TRBV7-2; D gene: TRBD2; J gene: TRBJ2-7; CDR3 protein: CASSTTSGGTYEQYF; CDR3 DNA: TGTGCCAGCAGCACGACTAGCGGGGGAACCTACGAGCAGTACTTC
clone size: .; V gene: TRBV6-5; D gene: .; J gene: TRBJ2-1; CDR3 protein: CASSYSHEQFF; CDR3 DNA: TGTGCCAGCAGTTACTCACATGAGCAGTTCTTC